These 29 T cell receptor beta chains share one sample of origin, sequenced in a study of a mutant IDH1 vaccine in newly diagnosed glioma. Libraries were prepared by immunoSEQ multiplex PCR; TCRdb keeps only in-frame clonotypes and omits some of them. The sample gives tens of thousands of clones, about 80% of which show up once; approximately 6.1% is in the top ten. Time point given: week 11, during vaccination. Mutant IDH1 20-mer peptide, at 300 ug, made up each vaccine dose, with topical imiquimod. For these TCRs, the target antigens are not known. The sequenced sample was PBMCs, obtained from a glioma patient whose treatment included an IDH1 peptide vaccine. The source is a man aged 45-65 years with glioma.

V usage is TRBV19 and J usage is TRBJ1-1, with TRBD1 matching over 9 bases. This CDR3 region has 13 residues. The junction had 10 bases not matched to a gene; V was cut back by 7 bases and J by 10 bases. CDR1 is LNHDA, CDR2 SQIVND, per germline (reference sequence). CDR3 protein: CASTSGQGGGAFF. The CDR3 DNA is TGTGCCAGTACCTCGGGACAGGGAGGAGGAGCTTTCTTT.

The chain has TRBV28 and TRBJ1-2; TRBD1 might be the D (6 bases). The CDR3 covers 15 residues. The ends were cut back, 1 base at V and 2 bases at J, with 11 bases in the middle. The germline V gene encodes CDR1 MDHEN and CDR2 SYDVKM. The CDR3 DNA reads as TGTGCCAGCAGTTTATTCTCGGGGGGCAACTATGGCTACACCTTC. It codes for CASSLFSGGNYGYTF.

A single count supports this clone. The chain employs TRBV11-2 and TRBJ2-2; no reliable D call. CDR1 is SGHAT and CDR2 is FQNNGV in the germline V gene. The CDR3 runs 14 residues. Trimming took 4 bases from V and 4 from J, leaving 10 bases between them. Here the CDR3 DNA reads TGTGCCAGCAGCTCCCGCGGCATCACCGGGGAGCTGTTTTTT. Residues: CASSSRGITGELFF.

The gene calls are TRBV5-1 and TRBJ1-5; tentatively, D is TRBD1 (6 bases). CDR3 length: 16 amino acids. The germline V and J ends were trimmed by 3 bases and 6 bases, with 19 bases remaining between them. Germline V lookup: CDR1 SGHRS, CDR2 YFSETQ. CDR3 DNA: TGCGCCAGCAGCTCCGGAGGGGGACAAGGAGGTCAGCCCCAGCATTTT. This codes for CASSSGGGQGGQPQHF. Combining the CDR3 with reference TRBV5-1 and TRBJ1-5 gives the whole variable domain KAGVTQTPRYLIKTRGQQVTLSCSPISGHRSVSWYQQTPGQGLQFLFEYFSETQRNKGNFPGRFSGRQFSNSRSEMNVSTLELGDSALYLCASSSGGGQGGQPQHFGDGTRLSIL.

The rearrangement uses TRBV29-1 and TRBJ1-2; D may be TRBD1 (6 bases). This CDR3 has 12 residues. Trimming stripped 6 bases from V and 3 bases from J, with 11 bases between. The germline V gene has CDR1 SQVTM and CDR2 ANQGSEA. CDR3 nucleotides: TGCAGCGTAAAAGGGGGAGACTATGGCTACACCTTC. Translating it yields CSVKGGDYGYTF.

The CDR3 is CASSLRPDGVYGYTF. For the CDR3, the DNA is TGTGCCAGCAGCTTGCGTCCTGATGGGGTATATGGCTACACCTTC. The J gene is TRBJ1-2, the V gene TRBV7-2; no definite D call. CDR3 length: 15 residues. The germline V and J ends were trimmed by 3 bases and 5 bases, with 16 bases remaining between them. Germline loops: CDR1 SGHTA, CDR2 FQGNSA.

Points on this clone: The junction and the germline gene differ at one end; a read error may be behind it. This chain links TRBV7-7 with TRBJ2-5; weak D call: TRBD2 (6 bases). This CDR3 is built from 11 residues. Germline V gives CDR1 SSHAT, CDR2 FNYEAQ (reference sequence). The CDR3 DNA is TGTGCTAGCAGCTACGGGGGGACCCAGTACTTC. This gives the protein CASSYGGTQYF.

V and J are TRBV5-1 and TRBJ2-7; TRBD1 agrees at 9 bases. The ends lost 1 base at V and 3 bases at J; junction bases unmatched: 5. This CDR3 comprises 15 residues. Germline values: CDR1 SGHRS, CDR2 YFSETQ. The CDR3, as DNA: TGCGCCAGCAGCTTGATGGACAGGGGCCTCTACGAGCAGTACTTC. It codes for CASSLMDRGLYEQYF.

This clone was recorded only once. The chain joins TRBV28 to TRBJ2-1; 7 nucleotides align to TRBD1. From germline, CDR1 is MDHEN and CDR2 SYDVKM. Germline trimming cut 2 bases from V and 4 bases from J; bases unmatched to any gene: 8. This CDR3 is built from 16 residues. CDR3 sequence reads: CASSLPPGGFYNEQFF. The CDR3 DNA is TGTGCCAGCAGTTTACCCCCAGGGGGATTTTACAATGAGCAGTTCTTC.

The gene calls are TRBV19 and TRBJ2-2; D is uncertain. This CDR3 region has 11 residues. Germline CDR1 LNHDA, CDR2 SQIVND (reference sequence). V gave up 1 base and J gave up 6 bases, with 0 bases separating them. The CDR3 bases are TGTGCCAGTAGTATAGCCGGGGAGCTGTTTTTT. Amino acids: CASSIAGELFF. The complete variable domain, with remaining parts taken from reference TRBV19 and TRBJ2-2, reads DGGITQSPKYLFRKEGQNVTLSCEQNLNHDAMYWYRQDPGQGLRLIYYSQIVNDFQKGDIAEGYSVSREKKESFPLTVTSAQKNPTAFYLCASSIAGELFFGEGSRLTVL.

The V and J genes are TRBV6-5 and TRBJ1-5; weak D call: TRBD1 (5 bases). The V gene's germline CDR1 is MNHEY and CDR2 SVGAGI. The ends were cut back, 5 bases at V and 1 base at J, with 9 bases in the middle. The CDR3 is 14 residues long. The DNA of the CDR3 is TGTGCCAGCAGTAACCGGGACAGCAATCAGCCCCAGCATTTT. Protein: CASSNRDSNQPQHF.

Turning to this clone: Its ends do not fully match the called genes, so a read error is possible. This sequence joins TRBV19 and TRBJ1-2; D is perhaps TRBD1 (5 bases). CDR3 size: 12 residues. The germline CDR1 and CDR2 sequences are LNHDA and SQIVND (reference sequence). The CDR3 region has the DNA TGTGCCAGTCGTATAGGGGCGGATGGCTACACCTTC. It codes for CASRIGADGYTF.

The V gene is TRBV5-4, the J gene TRBJ1-2; a weak D match, TRBD1 (5 bases). V was trimmed by 0 bases and J by 3 bases, leaving 18 bases between them. The CDR3 loop spans 17 amino acids. Germline assignment: CDR1 SGHNT and CDR2 YYREEE (reference sequence). CDR3 in amino acids: CASSLGGTQRGDYGYTF. CDR3 DNA sequence: TGTGCCAGCAGCTTGGGCGGGACGCAACGAGGGGACTATGGCTACACCTTC.

CDR3 residues: CASSQVNRGSGELFF. The CDR3 DNA follows: TGCGCCAGCAGCCAAGTGAACCGCGGTTCCGGGGAGCTGTTTTTT. The chain recombines TRBV4-1 with TRBJ2-2; no firm D call. This CDR3 comprises 15 residues. V was clipped by 1 base and J by 6 bases, with 12 bases between them. Germline assignment: CDR1 MGHRA and CDR2 YSYEKL.

The chain recombines TRBV11-1 with TRBJ1-3, with TRBD1 matching over 9 bases. CDR3 length: 16 amino acids. The trim removed 5 bases at V and 2 bases at J, leaving 7 bases unmatched. The V gene's germline CDR1 is SGHAT and CDR2 FQDESV (reference sequence). The CDR3 DNA reads TGTGCCAGCAGCCAAGACCGGACAGGGGCTGGAAACACCATATATTTT. Its protein is CASSQDRTGAGNTIYF.

V is TRBV6-1 and J is TRBJ2-2, with 8 nucleotides matching TRBD1. The CDR3 covers 14 residues. Germline V gene sequence: CDR1 MNHNS, CDR2 SASEGT. The J segment lost 3 bases and the V segment lost 6 bases, leaving 3 bases of the junction unmatched. CDR3 region: CASSVTGDTGELFF. DNA of the CDR3: TGTGCCAGCAGCGTGACAGGGGACACCGGGGAGCTGTTTTTT.

The rearrangement links TRBV6-5 to TRBJ2-1; D may correspond to TRBD1 or TRBD2 (5 bases each). CDR3 size: 14 residues. The V and J ends lost 6 bases and 2 bases respectively, with 11 bases between them. Per the germline V gene, CDR1 is MNHEY and CDR2 is SVGAGI. The CDR3 bases are TGTGCCAGCAGGCCACCGGGACCCTACAATGAGCAGTTCTTC. Its protein is CASRPPGPYNEQFF.

The chain employs TRBV15 and TRBJ2-5, with D possibly TRBD1 on 6 matching bases. The CDR3 covers 18 residues. Germline CDR1 reads LNHNV; CDR2 reads YYDKDF (reference sequence). The germline V and J ends were trimmed by 3 bases and 3 bases, with 23 bases remaining between them. The CDR3 is CATSRTYLVDRNEETQYF. The CDR3 DNA is TGTGCCACCAGCAGGACCTACCTTGTTGACAGGAACGAAGAGACCCAGTACTTC. The variable domain in full, with the rest retrieved from reference TRBV15 and TRBJ2-5, is DAMVIQNPRYQVTQFGKPVTLSCSQTLNHNVMYWYQQKSSQAPKLLFHYYDKDFNNEADTPDNFQSRRPNTSFCFLDIRSPGLGDTAMYLCATSRTYLVDRNEETQYFGPGTRLLVL.

The genes are TRBV10-3 and TRBJ2-2; D is ambiguous. Germline CDR1 is ENHRY and CDR2 is SYGVKD. V lost 5 bases to trimming and J lost 2 bases, with 3 bases between them. This CDR3 comprises 12 residues. CDR3 nucleotides: TGTGCCATCAGTCCTAACACCGGGGAGCTGTTTTTT. Its protein is CAISPNTGELFF.

The V gene is TRBV27, the J gene TRBJ1-4, with D unclear. V lost 5 bases, J lost 6 bases, and 10 bases lay in between. Germline lookup yields CDR1 MNHEY and CDR2 SMNVEV (reference sequence). The CDR3 extends over 13 amino acids. Here the CDR3 reads CASSSVPHEKLFF. DNA for the CDR3: TGTGCCAGCAGTAGCGTCCCCCATGAAAAACTGTTTTTT.

The V and J genes are TRBV2 and TRBJ2-3, with 9 bases that match TRBD2. Trimming took 2 bases from V and 6 from J; bases not matched to a gene: 6. CDR3 length: 15 residues. Germline CDR1 reads SNHLY; CDR2 reads FYNNEI. CDR3 in amino acids: CASSERRGGFDTQYF. The CDR3 coding sequence is TGTGCCAGCAGTGAAAGGCGGGGGGGCTTTGATACGCAGTATTTT.

This sequence joins TRBV6-6 and TRBJ2-5; D may be TRBD2 (5 bases). Germline CDR1 and CDR2: MNHNY and SVGAGI (reference sequence). The CDR3 covers 15 residues. Trimming stripped 3 bases from V and 1 base from J, with 12 bases between. The CDR3 DNA reads as TGTGCCAGCAGTTATTTTACGAGGGCCCAAGAGACCCAGTACTTC. Its translation is CASSYFTRAQETQYF.

The gene calls are TRBV13 and TRBJ2-2; weak D call: TRBD1 (5 bases). CDR3 length equals 17 residues. Germline CDR1 PRHDT, CDR2 FYEKMQ (reference sequence). The V end lost 6 bases, the J end lost 6 bases, and 23 bases lay between the germline ends. The CDR3 sequence: CASRKDVGVQLPGELFF. The CDR3 DNA reads TGTGCCAGCAGGAAGGATGTAGGGGTCCAATTACCCGGGGAGCTGTTTTTT.

This clone was seen a single time. The rearrangement joins TRBV7-9 to TRBJ1-1; D remains ambiguous. Germline-derived CDR1 and CDR2 are SEHNR and FQNEAQ (reference sequence). This CDR3 is 14 amino acids long. The ends were cut back, 1 base at V and 4 bases at J, with 10 bases in the middle. CDR3 in DNA: TGTGCCAGCAGCTTAGACAGCTGGGCCACTGAAGCTTTCTTT. Protein sequence: CASSLDSWATEAFF. Full variable domain (remainder filled in from reference TRBV7-9 and TRBJ1-1): DTGVSQNPRHKITKRGQNVTFRCDPISEHNRLYWYRQTLGQGPEFLTYFQNEAQLEKSRLLSDRFSAERPKGSFSTLEIQRTEQGDSAMYLCASSLDSWATEAFFGQGTRLTVV.

The V gene is TRBV27, the J gene TRBJ1-5, with D possibly TRBD1 on 5 matching bases. Per germline, CDR1 MNHEY and CDR2 SMNVEV (reference sequence). This CDR3 spans 15 amino acids. V was shortened by 5 bases and J by 4 bases, with 15 bases between the two germline ends. DNA of the CDR3: TGTGCCAGCAGTAGCACCGGGACGGTAAATCAGCCCCAGCATTTT. Translation: CASSSTGTVNQPQHF.

This chain connects TRBV5-5 to TRBJ2-7; 7 nucleotides match TRBD1. Per the germline V gene, CDR1 is SGHKS and CDR2 is YYEKEE (reference sequence). V trimming: 5 bases; J trimming: 0 bases; junction bases outside the gene matches: 5. The CDR3 runs 14 residues. CDR3 in amino acids: CASSFPGGSYEQYF. For the CDR3, the DNA is TGTGCCAGCAGTTTTCCAGGGGGCTCCTACGAGCAGTACTTC.

This chain joins TRBV2 and TRBJ1-5; D is unresolved. Germline V gene sequence: CDR1 SNHLY, CDR2 FYNNEI. Between the trimmed V and J ends, which lost 6 bases and 2 bases, there was a span of 14 bases. The CDR3 has 15 amino acids. The CDR3 nucleotides are TGTGCCAGCAGAGGTACGTCGGCAGGCAATCAGCCCCAGCATTTT. Amino acids: CASRGTSAGNQPQHF. Full variable domain (outside the CDR3, taken from reference TRBV2 and TRBJ1-5): EPEVTQTPSHQVTQMGQEVILRCVPISNHLYFYWYRQILGQKVEFLVSFYNNEISEKSEIFDDQFSVERPDGSNFTLKIRSTKLEDSAMYFCASRGTSAGNQPQHFGDGTRLSIL.

This clone was detected only once. The rearrangement links TRBV15 to TRBJ2-1; 8 nucleotides match TRBD2. There are 15 residues in the CDR3. CDR1 is LNHNV, CDR2 YYDKDF, per germline (reference sequence). V was pared by 0 bases and J by 3 bases, with 1 base of the junction left unmatched. The CDR3 loop reads CATSRELAVYNEQFF. The CDR3 DNA reads as TGTGCCACCAGCAGAGAACTAGCGGTCTACAATGAGCAGTTCTTC.

The V and J genes are TRBV11-3 and TRBJ2-7; D may correspond to TRBD1 or TRBD2 (5 bases each). Trimming pared 9 bases from V and 3 bases from J, leaving 9 bases between. The V gene's germline CDR1 is SGHNT and CDR2 YENEEA. The CDR3 spans 11 residues. The DNA of the CDR3 is TGTGCCAGTGGGGACGGCTACGAGCAGTACTTC. It codes for CASGDGYEQYF.